Presented here are 17 T cell receptor beta chains from one specimen sequenced in a study of blood T cell repertoires in COVID-19. This table comes from immunoSEQ multiplex PCR, and its TCRdb copy is limited to in-frame clones, with some not included. Here the sample spans some 150,000 clones, 80% to 90% being singletons. Input material: peripheral blood. These receptors came from a man between 65 and 80 years old with acute or convalescent COVID-19.

As regards this clone: The sample holds other DNA sequences that translate to the same CDR3. The rearrangement links TRBV4-3 to TRBJ2-7; 13 nucleotides agree with TRBD2. CDR1 and CDR2 from the germline V gene are LGHNA and YSLEER. The CDR3 contains 15 residues. Losses at the gene ends were 3 bases for V and 4 bases for J; bases not matched to a gene: 3. CDR3 loop: CASSQGLAGLYEQYF. The CDR3 nucleotides read TGCGCCAGCAGCCAGGGACTAGCGGGACTGTACGAGCAGTACTTC.

In its sample, this clone was seen a few times. The chain carries TRBV12-3 or TRBV12-4 and TRBJ1-1; weak D call: TRBD1 (6 bases). The CDR3 contains 12 residues. With 6 bases removed from V and 8 bases from J, the gap between germline ends came to 13 bases. CDR3: CASSLTQGEAFF. The CDR3 DNA reads TGTGCCAGCAGCCTTACTCAGGGGGAAGCTTTCTTT.

The chain uses TRBV6-5 and TRBJ2-2, with 13 positions matching TRBD2. Losses at the gene ends were 6 bases for V and 7 bases for J; bases not matched to a gene: 5. Germline CDR1 reads MNHEY; CDR2 reads SVGAGI. CDR3 length equals 15 residues. The CDR3 bases are TGTGCCAGCAGCGGACTAGCGGGAGTTAACGGGGAGCTGTTTTTT. It is translated as CASSGLAGVNGELFF.

The chain links TRBV13 to TRBJ2-3; 7 bases agree with TRBD2. This CDR3 is 15 amino acids long. With 5 bases clipped from V and 0 bases from J, the junction kept 5 bases outside the gene matches. The germline gives CDR1 PRHDT, CDR2 FYEKMQ (reference sequence). This chain's CDR3 is CASSPLAVSTDTQYF. The CDR3 DNA follows: TGTGCCAGCAGCCCCCTAGCGGTTAGCACAGATACGCAGTATTTT.

This clone was seen a few times. The rearrangement joins TRBV3-1 (or the pseudogene TRBV3-2) to TRBJ2-1, with no clear D. Trimming cost V 0 bases and J 6 bases, with 12 bases left between them. CDR3 size: 15 residues. Germline V lookup: CDR1 LGHDT, CDR2 YNNKEL (reference sequence). CDR3 loop: CASSQEGKVSNEQFF. As DNA, the CDR3 is TGTGCCAGCAGCCAAGAGGGCAAGGTGTCCAATGAGCAGTTCTTC.

In its sample, this clone was seen a few times. This chain links TRBV7-9 with TRBJ2-2; 7 bases agree with TRBD2. Germline values: CDR1 SEHNR, CDR2 FQNEAQ (reference sequence). This CDR3 spans 15 amino acids. V trimming: 6 bases; J trimming: 4 bases; junction bases outside the gene matches: 8. The chain's CDR3 is CASRYGGSSTGELFF. The DNA for the CDR3 is TGTGCCAGCAGATATGGCGGGAGTAGCACCGGGGAGCTGTTTTTT.

The rearrangement joins TRBV5-4 to TRBJ2-5; 11 positions match TRBD2. This CDR3 has 14 residues. After removal of 0 bases from V and 9 bases from J, the junction contained 4 bases not matched to a gene. CDR1 and CDR2 (germline): SGHNT, YYREEE (reference sequence). CDR3 DNA: TGTGCCAGCAGCTTGGGGGGTAGCGGGAGGGCCCAGTACTTC. Amino acids: CASSLGGSGRAQYF.

The CDR3, as DNA: TGTGCCAGCAGCTCTAGCGGGAGAACTTACGAGCAGTACTTC. It yields the protein CASSSSGRTYEQYF. V gene TRBV7-9 combines with J gene TRBJ2-7, with TRBD2 identical over 10 bases. The germline CDR1 and CDR2 sequences are SEHNR and FQNEAQ (reference sequence). CDR3 length: 14 amino acids. The V gene end was trimmed by 4 bases and the J gene end by 4 bases; junction bases not matched to a gene: 4.

This chain joins TRBV6-5 and TRBJ2-1; 11 positions agree with TRBD1. Germline trimming cut 6 bases from V and 9 bases from J; bases unmatched to any gene: 7. The CDR3 contains 14 residues. Germline V gene lookup returns CDR1 MNHEY and CDR2 SVGAGI. The CDR3 DNA follows: TGTGCCAGCAGCCCGGGACAGGGGGTTTTTGAGCAGTTCTTC. As protein: CASSPGQGVFEQFF.

The chain has TRBV24-1 and TRBJ2-1; 7 positions match TRBD2. The CDR3 contains 15 residues. With 6 bases clipped from V and 2 bases from J, the junction kept 6 bases outside the gene matches. Germline loops: CDR1 KGHDR, CDR2 SFDVKD. The CDR3 region is CATSRAAGTYNEQFF. Written as DNA, the CDR3 is TGTGCCACCAGTCGAGCAGCGGGAACCTACAATGAGCAGTTCTTC.

This sequence joins TRBV3-1 (or the pseudogene TRBV3-2) and TRBJ2-3, with 12 bases aligning to TRBD2. In germline, CDR1 is LGHDT, CDR2 YNNKEL (reference sequence). The CDR3 has 18 residues. V was pared by 2 bases and J by 0 bases, with 6 bases of the junction left unmatched. The CDR3 DNA reads TGTGCCAGCAGCCAAATGGTGACTAGCGGGAGTAGCACAGATACGCAGTATTTT. Protein: CASSQMVTSGSSTDTQYF.

The chain employs TRBV19 and TRBJ2-1; possible D gene TRBD2, 6 bases. V lost 2 bases, J lost 6 bases, and 11 bases lay in between. CDR1 and CDR2 from the germline V gene are LNHDA and SQIVND (reference sequence). This CDR3 has 14 amino acids. This chain's CDR3 is CASSIKGGTNEQFF. The CDR3 nucleotides read TGTGCCAGTAGTATAAAGGGCGGGACCAATGAGCAGTTCTTC.

The rearrangement links TRBV7-2 to TRBJ2-1; D is perhaps TRBD2 (6 bases). Trimming stripped 1 base from V and 6 bases from J, with 10 bases between. CDR3 length equals 14 residues. In germline, CDR1 is SGHTA, CDR2 FQGNSA. CDR3 in amino acids: CASSLVPSANEQFF. As DNA, the CDR3 is TGTGCCAGCAGCTTAGTCCCTAGCGCCAATGAGCAGTTCTTC.

The V and J genes are TRBV19 and TRBJ2-3; D is perhaps TRBD2 (6 bases). Germline assignment: CDR1 LNHDA and CDR2 SQIVND (reference sequence). Trimming pared 5 bases from V and 9 bases from J, leaving 18 bases between. CDR3 length equals 14 residues. Here the CDR3 DNA reads TGTGCCAGTAGTCAGGGAGAATACCGGGGGACGCAGTATTTT. It is translated as CASSQGEYRGTQYF.

The CDR3 protein is CASSIPSPGNYGYTF. CDR3 nucleotide sequence: TGTGCCAGTAGTATCCCTAGTCCGGGAAACTATGGCTACACCTTC. The chain carries TRBV19 and TRBJ1-2, with D unclear. Germline V gives CDR1 LNHDA, CDR2 SQIVND (reference sequence). V lost 3 bases and J lost 2, with 13 bases in between. The CDR3 runs to 15 residues.

The chain links TRBV28 to TRBJ1-1, with D possibly TRBD1 on 5 matching bases. The germline gives CDR1 MDHEN, CDR2 SYDVKM. V was pared by 8 bases and J by 7 bases, with 11 bases between. The CDR3 length is 11 residues. The CDR3 bases are TGTGCCAGCGCTCGGGGGATTGAAGCTTTCTTT. Protein sequence: CASARGIEAFF.

The V call is TRBV3-1 (or the pseudogene TRBV3-2), the J call TRBJ1-2; maybe TRBD1 (5 bases). The CDR3 extends over 14 amino acids. Germline assignment: CDR1 LGHDT and CDR2 YNNKEL (reference sequence). With 3 bases removed from V and 4 bases from J, the gap between germline ends came to 12 bases. The CDR3 reads CASSQGAGIYGYTF. As DNA, the CDR3 is TGTGCCAGCAGCCAGGGTGCAGGGATCTATGGCTACACCTTC.